Listed below are T cell receptor beta chains from one sample, sequenced in a study of shared clonotypes between healthy human individuals. The method was immunoSEQ multiplex PCR; TCRdb's version includes in-frame clones alone and lacks a portion of them. Among roughly 1 million clones, 75% were seen once, and the ten largest hold over 1.3%. The sample taken for sequencing was memory CD4+ T cells sorted from blood. The source of these receptors is a man aged 18 to 35 in good health. CDR3s include the opening cysteine and the closing phenylalanine or tryptophan. D genes are given only for firm matches. The size field is filled for only some rows; it gives once, few, many or a size class.

j_call | d_call | clone_size | v_call | cdr3_nt | cdr3_aa
TRBJ1-6 | . | . | TRBV18 | TGTGCCAGCTCACCACTGGAGAGCGGGCCACCCCTCCACTTT | CASSPLESGPPLHF
TRBJ2-3 | TRBD2 | once | TRBV28 | TGTGCCAGCAGTTTGAGCGGGAGTGGGGGAGATACGCAGTATTTT | CASSLSGSGGDTQYF
TRBJ2-3 | TRBD2 | . | TRBV5-5 | TGTGCCAGCAGCTTGGCGAGTCTTCCTAGCGGGAGGGCAACAGATACGCAGTATTTT | CASSLASLPSGRATDTQYF
TRBJ1-5 | . | . | TRBV21-1 | TGTGCCAGCAGCATGTGGAGGGGTTTTAGCAATCAGCCCCAGCATTTT | CASSMWRGFSNQPQHF
TRBJ1-6 | TRBD1 | . | TRBV19 | TGTGCCAGTAGCCAAGGGACAGGCAATTCACCCCTCCACTTT | CASSQGTGNSPLHF
TRBJ2-5 | TRBD2 | . | TRBV6-1 | TGTGCCAGCAGTCAAGGCCTAGCGGGAGGCCAAGAGACCCAGTACTTC | CASSQGLAGGQETQYF
TRBJ2-5 | TRBD1 | . | TRBV4-1 | TGCGCCAGCAGCCAGAGATCGGGACAGAAAGAGACCCAGTACTTC | CASSQRSGQKETQYF
TRBJ2-3 | TRBD2 | . | TRBV7-2 | TGTGCCAGCAGCTTAGCCGGGACTAGCGCGAGCACAGATACGCAGTATTTT | CASSLAGTSASTDTQYF
TRBJ2-7 | . | . | TRBV13 | TGTGCCAGCAGCTACCCTGGGGGAGAGCAGTACTTC | CASSYPGGEQYF
TRBJ2-1 | TRBD2 | . | TRBV7-2 | TGTGCCAGCAGCCCGGGACTAGCGGGACTGGAGCAGTTCTTC | CASSPGLAGLEQFF
TRBJ2-3 | TRBD2 | . | TRBV5-1 | TGCGCCAGCAGCTTCACTAGCGGCGGAGATACGCAGTATTTT | CASSFTSGGDTQYF
TRBJ2-7 | . | . | TRBV6-1 | TGTGCCAGCGGCCGGCCCTACGAGCAGTACTTC | CASGRPYEQYF
TRBJ2-1 | TRBD2 | . | TRBV4-1 | TGCGCCAGCAGCCAAGATCGCCTAGCGGGGGGACATGAGCAGTTCTTC | CASSQDRLAGGHEQFF
TRBJ2-3 | . | . | TRBV5-1 | TGCGCCAGCAGCTTGGGATCGGGGTTGGACACAGATACGCAGTATTTT | CASSLGSGLDTDTQYF
TRBJ2-7 | . | . | TRBV5-1 | TGCGCCAGCAGTTATGATGTGGCAGGGAGCTACGAGCAGTACTTC | CASSYDVAGSYEQYF
TRBJ2-7 | . | . | TRBV2 | TGTGCCAGCAGTCCCGAGCTTCAGGGGCAGTACTTC | CASSPELQGQYF